This T cell receptor beta chain was sequenced during a study of blood T cells in healthy people across ages. Unmatched junction bases numbered 6, after V lost 1 base and J lost 6 bases. CDR1 is LNHNV and CDR2 is YYDKDF in the germline V gene (reference sequence). This CDR3 has 15 amino acids. Together with a sample-barcoded 5' primer, a J-beta primer mix was included in a second PCR lasting roughly 6 to 12 cycles. TCRdb re-called the 5' RACE reads through MiXCR, storing one row per CDR3 protein. The sample has some 790,000 distinct CDR3 sequences; around 26% are singletons. This clonotype was seen a single time. The antigen remains undetermined. Whole-study results and caveats: With donor CMV status unknown, expanded clonotype changes were possibly confounded. Estimated diversity, derived from one million T cells, was regarded as an underestimate. Relative to aged donors, long-lived donors carried more naive CD4+ cells and displayed higher diversity.

Sequenced input: blood. The chain recombines TRBV15 with TRBJ1-2, with 9 bases identical to TRBD1. The clonotype originates from an elderly woman in good health. The CDR3 region is CATSRGGTGRNGYTF. CDR3 bases: TGTGCCACCAGCAGAGGGGGGACAGGGAGGAATGGCTACACCTTC.